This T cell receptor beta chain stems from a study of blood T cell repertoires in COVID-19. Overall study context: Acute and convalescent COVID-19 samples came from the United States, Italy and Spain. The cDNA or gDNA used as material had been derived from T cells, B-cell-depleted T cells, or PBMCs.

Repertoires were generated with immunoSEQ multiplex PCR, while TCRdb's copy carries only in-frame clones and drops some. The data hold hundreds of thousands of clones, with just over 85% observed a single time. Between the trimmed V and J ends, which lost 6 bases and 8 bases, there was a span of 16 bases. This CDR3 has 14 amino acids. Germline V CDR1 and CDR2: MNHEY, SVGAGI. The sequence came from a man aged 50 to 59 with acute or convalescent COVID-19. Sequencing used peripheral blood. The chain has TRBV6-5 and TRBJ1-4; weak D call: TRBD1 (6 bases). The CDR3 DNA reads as TGTGCCAGCAGAGACACAGGGTTAGGGGAAAAACTGTTTTTT. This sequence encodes CASRDTGLGEKLFF.